A selection of T cell receptor beta chains follows, all from one sample in a study of cytomegalovirus exposure and HLA in healthy donors. Clones were sequenced by immunoSEQ multiplex PCR, and TCRdb holds only the in-frame ones, with some missing. The table records roughly 290,000 clones, 70% to 90% of them present only once. The sequencing input was PBMCs. These TCRs come from a woman aged 18-29 years in good health and CMV-seronegative. The CDR3 runs from the conserved cysteine through the conserved F or W. A D gene is named only where the DNA matches it firmly. The size entry is marked missing in some rows and otherwise reads once, few, many or a size class.

D gene: .
J gene: TRBJ1-6
clone size: .
CDR3 length: 13
V gene: TRBV2
CDR3 protein: CASTQGRNSPLHF
CDR3 DNA: TGTGCCAGCACACAGGGTCGAAATTCACCCCTCCACTTT

D gene: TRBD1
J gene: TRBJ2-7
clone size: .
CDR3 length: 14
V gene: TRBV5-1
CDR3 protein: CASSPDRELHEQYF
CDR3 DNA: TGCGCCAGCAGCCCGGACAGGGAATTACACGAGCAGTACTTC

D gene: TRBD1
J gene: TRBJ1-4
clone size: .
CDR3 length: 14
V gene: TRBV2
CDR3 protein: CASSELTGTEKLFF
CDR3 DNA: TGTGCCAGCAGTGAATTGACAGGGACCGAAAAACTGTTTTTT

D gene: .
J gene: TRBJ1-5
clone size: .
CDR3 length: 12
V gene: TRBV18
CDR3 protein: CASSNPGQPQHF
CDR3 DNA: TGTGCCAGCTCTAACCCCGGTCAGCCCCAGCATTTT

D gene: .
J gene: TRBJ1-1
clone size: .
CDR3 length: 11
V gene: TRBV20-1
CDR3 protein: CSAAPISPKNF
CDR3 DNA: TGCAGTGCAGCTCCAATATCGCCGAAAAACTTT

D gene: TRBD2
J gene: TRBJ2-5
clone size: .
CDR3 length: 16
V gene: TRBV5-8
CDR3 protein: CASSLRGLAAQETQYF
CDR3 DNA: TGTGCCAGCAGCTTGCGAGGACTAGCGGCCCAAGAGACCCAGTACTTC

D gene: TRBD2
J gene: TRBJ2-1
clone size: .
CDR3 length: 19
V gene: TRBV30
CDR3 protein: CAWSDKNETGTSGRGEQFF
CDR3 DNA: TGTGCCTGGAGCGACAAAAATGAGACCGGGACTAGCGGGCGTGGTGAGCAGTTCTTC

D gene: TRBD2
J gene: TRBJ2-1
clone size: once
CDR3 length: 15
V gene: TRBV30
CDR3 protein: CAWSVRLADYNEQFF
CDR3 DNA: TGTGCCTGGAGTGTACGACTAGCGGATTACAATGAGCAGTTCTTC

D gene: .
J gene: TRBJ1-5
clone size: .
CDR3 length: 15
V gene: TRBV4-1
CDR3 protein: CASSQDPAGNQPQHF
CDR3 DNA: TGCGCCAGCAGCCAAGATCCCGCAGGGAATCAGCCCCAGCATTTT

D gene: .
J gene: TRBJ1-6
clone size: .
CDR3 length: 13
V gene: TRBV10-1
CDR3 protein: CASSPGPASPLHF
CDR3 DNA: TGCGCCAGCAGCCCCGGTCCCGCTTCACCCCTCCACTTT

D gene: .
J gene: TRBJ2-1
clone size: .
CDR3 length: 13
V gene: TRBV18
CDR3 protein: CASSPPGNNEQFF
CDR3 DNA: TGTGCCAGCTCCCCGCCCGGGAACAATGAGCAGTTCTTC

D gene: TRBD2
J gene: TRBJ2-3
clone size: .
CDR3 length: 16
V gene: TRBV9
CDR3 protein: CASSPVAGASTDTQYF
CDR3 DNA: TGTGCCAGCAGCCCTGTAGCGGGGGCCTCCACAGATACGCAGTATTTT

D gene: .
J gene: TRBJ1-2
clone size: .
CDR3 length: 15
V gene: TRBV30
CDR3 protein: CAWLKKGLLNYGYTF
CDR3 DNA: TGTGCCTGGCTAAAAAAGGGACTGCTGAACTATGGCTACACCTTC

D gene: .
J gene: TRBJ2-7
clone size: .
CDR3 length: 15
V gene: TRBV7-2
CDR3 protein: CASSLGGGPTYEQYF
CDR3 DNA: TGTGCCAGCAGCTTAGGGGGGGGGCCTACCTACGAGCAGTACTTC

D gene: .
J gene: TRBJ1-2
clone size: .
CDR3 length: 13
V gene: TRBV6-5
CDR3 protein: CASSPGQLYGYTF
CDR3 DNA: TGTGCCAGCAGTCCGGGACAATTATATGGCTACACCTTC

D gene: .
J gene: TRBJ2-4
clone size: few
CDR3 length: 18
V gene: TRBV27
CDR3 protein: CASSLSPVGLGGENIQYF
CDR3 DNA: TGTGCCAGCAGTTTATCCCCGGTCGGGCTAGGGGGGGAAAACATTCAGTACTTC

D gene: .
J gene: TRBJ2-1
clone size: .
CDR3 length: 13
V gene: TRBV6-5
CDR3 protein: CASRLGGYNEQFF
CDR3 DNA: TGTGCCAGCCGTTTAGGCGGGTACAATGAGCAGTTCTTC

D gene: TRBD1
J gene: TRBJ2-2
clone size: few
CDR3 length: 14
V gene: TRBV2
CDR3 protein: CASRSGTDAGELFF
CDR3 DNA: TGTGCCAGCAGATCCGGGACAGACGCCGGGGAGCTGTTTTTT

D gene: .
J gene: TRBJ1-2
clone size: once
CDR3 length: 15
V gene: TRBV6-5
CDR3 protein: CASSPGQNFNYGYTF
CDR3 DNA: TGTGCCAGCAGTCCGGGACAAAATTTTAACTATGGCTACACCTTC

D gene: TRBD2
J gene: TRBJ2-7
clone size: .
CDR3 length: 15
V gene: TRBV4-1
CDR3 protein: CASSPAGTGGYEQYF
CDR3 DNA: TGCGCCAGCAGCCCCGCCGGGACGGGGGGCTACGAGCAGTACTTC

D gene: .
J gene: TRBJ1-2
clone size: .
CDR3 length: 15
V gene: TRBV2
CDR3 protein: CATTEGEGALNGYTF
CDR3 DNA: TGTGCCACCACAGAGGGTGAGGGCGCCCTAAATGGCTACACCTTC

D gene: .
J gene: TRBJ1-1
clone size: .
CDR3 length: 13
V gene: TRBV2
CDR3 protein: CANPPGMNTEAFF
CDR3 DNA: TGTGCCAACCCCCCGGGGATGAACACTGAAGCTTTCTTT

D gene: .
J gene: TRBJ2-7
clone size: .
CDR3 length: 13
V gene: TRBV30
CDR3 protein: CAWRGLVGDRQYF
CDR3 DNA: TGTGCCTGGAGGGGCCTAGTAGGGGATCGGCAGTACTTC

D gene: TRBD2
J gene: TRBJ2-5
clone size: once
CDR3 length: 15
V gene: TRBV30
CDR3 protein: CAWSVPSGRGETQYF
CDR3 DNA: TGTGCCTGGAGTGTACCTAGCGGCCGGGGGGAGACCCAGTACTTC

D gene: .
J gene: TRBJ2-5
clone size: once
CDR3 length: 15
V gene: TRBV2
CDR3 protein: CASSEASRPEETQYF
CDR3 DNA: TGTGCCAGCAGTGAGGCATCGCGGCCCGAAGAGACCCAGTACTTC

D gene: .
J gene: TRBJ2-7
clone size: .
CDR3 length: 13
V gene: TRBV6-5
CDR3 protein: CASSSGVLYEQYF
CDR3 DNA: TGTGCCAGCAGTTCAGGGGTCCTCTACGAGCAGTACTTC

D gene: .
J gene: TRBJ2-1
clone size: .
CDR3 length: 17
V gene: TRBV5-1
CDR3 protein: CASSLVGLPSSYNEQFF
CDR3 DNA: TGCGCCAGCAGCTTGGTTGGTTTACCTAGCTCCTACAATGAGCAGTTCTTC

D gene: .
J gene: TRBJ2-2
clone size: .
CDR3 length: 14
V gene: TRBV7-3
CDR3 protein: CASSLKAGTGELFF
CDR3 DNA: TGTGCCAGCAGCTTAAAGGCAGGGACCGGGGAGCTGTTTTTT

D gene: TRBD1
J gene: TRBJ2-7
clone size: once
CDR3 length: 14
V gene: TRBV5-6
CDR3 protein: CASSSGTGGYEQYF
CDR3 DNA: TGTGCCAGCAGCTCCGGGACAGGGGGCTACGAGCAGTACTTC

D gene: TRBD1
J gene: TRBJ1-1
clone size: once
CDR3 length: 16
V gene: TRBV19
CDR3 protein: CASSIWTGGVNTEAFF
CDR3 DNA: TGTGCCAGTAGTATTTGGACAGGTGGAGTGAACACTGAAGCTTTCTTT

D gene: TRBD1
J gene: TRBJ2-2
clone size: .
CDR3 length: 20
V gene: TRBV11-3
CDR3 protein: CASSRFPFTGGEANTGELFF
CDR3 DNA: TGTGCCAGCAGCCGGTTCCCTTTCACAGGGGGTGAAGCGAACACCGGGGAGCTGTTTTTT

D gene: TRBD1
J gene: TRBJ1-1
clone size: .
CDR3 length: 13
V gene: TRBV2
CDR3 protein: CASSPSGQGVAFF
CDR3 DNA: TGTGCCAGCAGTCCAAGCGGACAGGGCGTAGCTTTCTTT

D gene: TRBD1
J gene: TRBJ1-6
clone size: .
CDR3 length: 15
V gene: TRBV5-1
CDR3 protein: CASSLTGVNNSPLHF
CDR3 DNA: TGCGCCAGCAGCTTGACAGGGGTAAACAATTCACCCCTCCACTTT

D gene: .
J gene: TRBJ2-1
clone size: .
CDR3 length: 17
V gene: TRBV2
CDR3 protein: CASSDNPQAVSYNEQFF
CDR3 DNA: TGTGCCAGCAGTGATAACCCCCAGGCCGTCTCCTACAATGAGCAGTTCTTC

D gene: .
J gene: TRBJ1-1
clone size: .
CDR3 length: 14
V gene: TRBV4-1
CDR3 protein: CASSQDTGTTEAFF
CDR3 DNA: TGCGCCAGCAGCCAAGATACGGGGACTACTGAAGCTTTCTTT

D gene: .
J gene: TRBJ1-1
clone size: .
CDR3 length: 12
V gene: TRBV5-1
CDR3 protein: CASSLRGTEAFF
CDR3 DNA: TGCGCCAGCAGCTTACGAGGCACTGAAGCTTTCTTT

D gene: .
J gene: TRBJ2-2
clone size: .
CDR3 length: 15
V gene: TRBV2
CDR3 protein: CASSDFVGGSGELFF
CDR3 DNA: TGTGCCAGCAGTGACTTTGTGGGGGGATCCGGGGAGCTGTTTTTT

D gene: .
J gene: TRBJ1-5
clone size: .
CDR3 length: 16
V gene: TRBV27
CDR3 protein: CASSLLAGGVNQPQHF
CDR3 DNA: TGTGCCAGCAGTTTATTAGCCGGGGGGGTCAATCAGCCCCAGCATTTT

D gene: TRBD2
J gene: TRBJ2-5
clone size: .
CDR3 length: 14
V gene: TRBV5-1
CDR3 protein: CASSGGGGGETQYF
CDR3 DNA: TGCGCCAGCAGCGGTGGGGGGGGTGGCGAGACCCAGTACTTC

D gene: TRBD2
J gene: TRBJ2-7
clone size: .
CDR3 length: 15
V gene: TRBV30
CDR3 protein: CAWSFAGTSGSEQYF
CDR3 DNA: TGTGCCTGGAGTTTTGCCGGGACTAGTGGATCCGAGCAGTACTTC

D gene: TRBD2
J gene: TRBJ2-3
clone size: once
CDR3 length: 17
V gene: TRBV5-1
CDR3 protein: CASSLVLSGELTDTQYF
CDR3 DNA: TGCGCCAGCAGCTTGGTCCTGAGCGGGGAATTAACAGATACGCAGTATTTT

D gene: TRBD2
J gene: TRBJ2-7
clone size: .
CDR3 length: 18
V gene: TRBV27
CDR3 protein: CASSQRTSGGPSSYEQYF
CDR3 DNA: TGTGCCAGCAGTCAGAGGACTAGCGGGGGCCCTAGCTCCTACGAGCAGTACTTC

D gene: .
J gene: TRBJ1-5
clone size: .
CDR3 length: 16
V gene: TRBV27
CDR3 protein: CASSRLGGGLWQPQHF
CDR3 DNA: TGTGCCAGCAGCCGCCTGGGGGGGGGTCTCTGGCAGCCCCAGCATTTT

D gene: TRBD1
J gene: TRBJ2-4
clone size: .
CDR3 length: 13
V gene: TRBV7-9
CDR3 protein: CASSPRDRGIQYF
CDR3 DNA: TGTGCCAGCAGCCCTCGGGACAGGGGTATTCAGTACTTC

D gene: .
J gene: TRBJ2-7
clone size: .
CDR3 length: 13
V gene: TRBV29-1
CDR3 protein: CSAMGHPSYEQYF
CDR3 DNA: TGCAGCGCTATGGGACACCCTTCCTACGAGCAGTACTTC

D gene: .
J gene: TRBJ2-3
clone size: once
CDR3 length: 16
V gene: TRBV5-1
CDR3 protein: CASSGLGARKADTQYF
CDR3 DNA: TGCGCCAGCAGCGGGTTGGGGGCGCGCAAAGCAGATACGCAGTATTTT

D gene: TRBD2
J gene: TRBJ2-5
clone size: .
CDR3 length: 18
V gene: TRBV19
CDR3 protein: CASSMGPSGGFGAETQYF
CDR3 DNA: TGTGCCAGTAGTATGGGTCCTAGCGGGGGATTCGGTGCTGAGACCCAGTACTTC

D gene: TRBD1
J gene: TRBJ1-1
clone size: .
CDR3 length: 15
V gene: TRBV10-3
CDR3 protein: CAISDRGRGNTEAFF
CDR3 DNA: TGTGCCATCAGTGACAGGGGGCGCGGGAACACTGAAGCTTTCTTT

D gene: TRBD1
J gene: TRBJ2-1
clone size: once
CDR3 length: 19
V gene: TRBV10-3
CDR3 protein: CAIRAGTGNRFSSYNEQFF
CDR3 DNA: TGTGCCATCAGAGCTGGGACAGGGAACCGTTTTAGCTCCTACAATGAGCAGTTCTTC

D gene: .
J gene: TRBJ2-1
clone size: .
CDR3 length: 11
V gene: TRBV29-1
CDR3 protein: CSPDYLGEQFF
CDR3 DNA: TGCAGCCCGGACTACCTGGGGGAGCAGTTCTTC

D gene: .
J gene: TRBJ1-1
clone size: few
CDR3 length: 12
V gene: TRBV13
CDR3 protein: CASSLEAEEAFF
CDR3 DNA: TGTGCCAGCAGCTTAGAGGCGGAAGAAGCTTTCTTT

D gene: .
J gene: TRBJ1-3
clone size: .
CDR3 length: 14
V gene: TRBV5-5
CDR3 protein: CASSRESSGNTIYF
CDR3 DNA: TGTGCCAGCAGCCGGGAGTCCTCTGGAAACACCATATATTTT

D gene: .
J gene: TRBJ1-1
clone size: many
CDR3 length: 14
V gene: TRBV10-2
CDR3 protein: CASSPGHLNTEAFF
CDR3 DNA: TGCGCCAGCAGTCCCGGACACTTGAACACTGAAGCTTTCTTT

D gene: .
J gene: TRBJ2-7
clone size: .
CDR3 length: 13
V gene: TRBV14
CDR3 protein: CASSPQGSYEQYF
CDR3 DNA: TGTGCCAGCAGCCCTCAGGGATCCTACGAGCAGTACTTC

D gene: .
J gene: TRBJ2-7
clone size: .
CDR3 length: 14
V gene: TRBV28
CDR3 protein: CASTPPGLRYEQYF
CDR3 DNA: TGTGCCAGCACCCCCCCAGGGCTACGTTACGAGCAGTACTTC